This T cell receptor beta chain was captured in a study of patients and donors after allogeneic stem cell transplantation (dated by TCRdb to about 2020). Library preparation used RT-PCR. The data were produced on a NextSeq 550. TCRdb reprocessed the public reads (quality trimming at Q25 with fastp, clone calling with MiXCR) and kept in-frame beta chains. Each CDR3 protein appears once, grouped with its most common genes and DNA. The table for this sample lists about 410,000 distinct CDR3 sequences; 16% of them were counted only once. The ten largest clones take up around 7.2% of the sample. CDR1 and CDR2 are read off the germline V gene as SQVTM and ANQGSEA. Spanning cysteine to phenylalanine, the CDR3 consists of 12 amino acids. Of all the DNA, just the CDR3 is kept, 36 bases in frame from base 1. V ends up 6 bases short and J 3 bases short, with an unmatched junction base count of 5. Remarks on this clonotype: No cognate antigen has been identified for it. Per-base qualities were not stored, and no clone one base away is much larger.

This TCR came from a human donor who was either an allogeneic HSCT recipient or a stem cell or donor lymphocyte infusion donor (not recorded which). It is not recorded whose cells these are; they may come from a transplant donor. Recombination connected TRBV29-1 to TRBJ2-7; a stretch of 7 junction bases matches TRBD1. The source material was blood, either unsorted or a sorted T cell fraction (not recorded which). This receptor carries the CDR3 CSVGWDSYEQYF. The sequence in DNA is TGCAGCGTCGGATGGGACAGCTACGAGCAGTACTTC.